This T cell receptor beta chain comes out of a study of blood T cell repertoires in COVID-19. Study-wide background: Nucleic acid was either cDNA or gDNA, and it came from T cells, B-cell-depleted T cells, or PBMCs.

Method: immunoSEQ multiplex PCR; TCRdb's copy keeps in-frame clones and lacks some. This table has around 230,000 clones, about 82% appearing once. Seattle's cohort entered during active infection and was followed longitudinally. V trimming: 6 bases; J trimming: 6 bases; junction bases outside the gene matches: 5. The germline V gene encodes CDR1 SGHTA and CDR2 FQGTGA. The CDR3 length is 14 residues. This chain connects TRBV7-3 to TRBJ1-6, with 7 bases lining up with TRBD1. This receptor was taken from a man aged 50 or older with COVID-19, enrolled during active disease. The sequencing input was peripheral blood. This chain's CDR3 is CASSSGTANSPLHF. Written as DNA, the CDR3 is TGTGCCAGCAGTTCCGGGACAGCTAATTCACCCCTCCACTTT. The complete variable domain, with remaining parts taken from reference TRBV7-3 and TRBJ1-6, reads GAGVSQTPSNKVTEKGKYVELRCDPISGHTALYWYRQSLGQGPEFLIYFQGTGAADDSGLPNDRFFAVRPEGSVSTLKIQRTERGDSAVYLCASSSGTANSPLHFGNGTRLTVT.